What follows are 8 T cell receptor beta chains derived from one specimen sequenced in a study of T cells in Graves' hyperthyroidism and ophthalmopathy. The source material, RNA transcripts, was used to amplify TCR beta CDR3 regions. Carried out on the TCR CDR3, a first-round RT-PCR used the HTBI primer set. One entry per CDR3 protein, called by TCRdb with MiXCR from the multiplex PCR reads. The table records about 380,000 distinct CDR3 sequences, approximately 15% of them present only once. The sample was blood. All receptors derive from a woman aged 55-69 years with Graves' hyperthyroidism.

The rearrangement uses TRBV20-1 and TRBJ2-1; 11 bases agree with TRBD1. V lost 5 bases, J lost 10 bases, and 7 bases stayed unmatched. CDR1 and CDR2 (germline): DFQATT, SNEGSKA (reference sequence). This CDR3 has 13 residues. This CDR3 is CSAADRGQGEQFF. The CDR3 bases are TGCAGTGCTGCGGACAGGGGGCAGGGAGAGCAGTTCTTC.

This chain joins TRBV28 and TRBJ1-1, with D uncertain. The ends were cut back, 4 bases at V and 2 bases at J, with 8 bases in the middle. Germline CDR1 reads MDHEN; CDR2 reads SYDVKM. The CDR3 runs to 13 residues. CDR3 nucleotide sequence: TGTGCCAGCAGTTCCCCTACCAACACTGAAGCTTTCTTT. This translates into CASSSPTNTEAFF.

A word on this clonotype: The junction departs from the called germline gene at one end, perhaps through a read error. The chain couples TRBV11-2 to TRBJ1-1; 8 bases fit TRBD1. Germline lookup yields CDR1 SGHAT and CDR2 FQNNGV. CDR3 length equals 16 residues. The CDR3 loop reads CASNRDRKNMNTETFF. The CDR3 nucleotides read TGTGCCAGCAACCGGGACAGGAAAAACATGAACACTGAAACTTTCTTT. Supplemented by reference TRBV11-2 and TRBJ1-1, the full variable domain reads EAGVAQSPRYKIIEKRQSVAFWCNPISGHATLYWYQQILGQGPKLLIQFQNNGVVDDSQLPKDRFSAERLKGVDSTLKIQPAKLEDSAVYLCASNRDRKNMNTETFFGQGTRLTVV.

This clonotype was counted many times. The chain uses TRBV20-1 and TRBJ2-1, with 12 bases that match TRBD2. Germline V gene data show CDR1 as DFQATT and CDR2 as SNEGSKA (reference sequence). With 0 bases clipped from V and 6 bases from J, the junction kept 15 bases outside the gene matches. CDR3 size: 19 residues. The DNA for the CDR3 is TGCAGTGCTAGAGATACGGCTAGCGGGAGGGCCCTACCGGGCAATGAGCAGTTCTTC. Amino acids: CSARDTASGRALPGNEQFF.

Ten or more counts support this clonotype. CDR3 sequence reads: CASSLGAGSSYNEQFF. The DNA for the CDR3 is TGCGCCAGCAGCTTGGGGGCGGGAAGCTCCTACAATGAGCAGTTCTTC. The rearrangement links TRBV5-1 to TRBJ2-1; TRBD2 might be the D (6 bases). This CDR3 region has 16 residues. Deletions cut 0 bases from V and 0 bases from J, with 10 bases between. Germline V lookup: CDR1 SGHRS, CDR2 YFSETQ. The whole variable domain, filled in from reference TRBV5-1 and TRBJ2-1, reads KAGVTQTPRYLIKTRGQQVTLSCSPISGHRSVSWYQQTPGQGLQFLFEYFSETQRNKGNFPGRFSGRQFSNSRSEMNVSTLELGDSALYLCASSLGAGSSYNEQFFGPGTRLTVL.

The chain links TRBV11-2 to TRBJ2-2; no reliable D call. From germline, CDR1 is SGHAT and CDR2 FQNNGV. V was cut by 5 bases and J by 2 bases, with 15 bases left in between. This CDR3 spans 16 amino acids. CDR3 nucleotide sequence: TGTGCCAGCAGCCTCTATCGGATAGTTAACACCGGGGAGCTGTTTTTT. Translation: CASSLYRIVNTGELFF.

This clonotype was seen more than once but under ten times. The CDR3 here is CASSPSGRDTIYF. CDR3 coding DNA: TGTGCCAGCTCACCATCAGGCCGGGACACCATATATTTT. The J gene is TRBJ1-3, the V gene TRBV18; D is unresolved. Germline V gene lookup returns CDR1 KGHSH and CDR2 LQKENI. V was clipped by 2 bases and J by 8 bases, with 10 bases between them. The CDR3 is 13 residues long.

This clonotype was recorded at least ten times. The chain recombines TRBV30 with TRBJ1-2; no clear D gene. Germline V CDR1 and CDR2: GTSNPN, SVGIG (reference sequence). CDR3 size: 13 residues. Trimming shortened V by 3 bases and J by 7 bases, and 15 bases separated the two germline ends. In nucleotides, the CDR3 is TGTGCCTGGAGACACATAGTGCAAAGTGGCTACACCTTC. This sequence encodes CAWRHIVQSGYTF. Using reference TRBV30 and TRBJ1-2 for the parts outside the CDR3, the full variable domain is SQTIHQWPATLVQPVGSPLSLECTVEGTSNPNLYWYRQAAGRGLQLLFYSVGIGQISSEVPQNLSASRPQDRQFILSSKKLLLSDSGFYLCAWRHIVQSGYTFGSGTRLTVV.